This TCR beta chain was recovered during a study of PD-1 blockade in classical Hodgkin lymphoma. Assay: immunoSEQ multiplex PCR; the TCRdb copy retains only in-frame clones and omits some. The repertoire holds 35,000 to 50,000 clones, approximately 70% seen once, with 2.8% in the top ten. About this clone itself: Its antigen is currently unknown.

Each patient relapsed following autologous stem cell transplantation, and prior brentuximab vedotin exposure differed. Complete response, partial response or progressive disease was each patient's best response. V lost 4 bases, J lost 4 bases, and 14 bases lay in between. This CDR3 contains 14 residues. The germline gives CDR1 KGHSH, CDR2 LQKENI. Study-level findings and limits: The origin of the repertoire differences remains undefined, with disease activity or prior therapy as possible causes. At C4D1, TCR diversity had climbed significantly for CD4+ cells, though not for CD8+ cells.

The source was peripheral blood mononuclear cells (PBMCs), collected before the second cycle of nivolumab. The receptor comes from a human donor with classical Hodgkin lymphoma. The chain recombines TRBV18 with TRBJ2-7; maybe TRBD2 (6 bases). This CDR3 is CASSRDVRGYEQYF. Written as DNA, the CDR3 is TGTGCCAGCTCACGCGATGTCCGGGGGTACGAGCAGTACTTC.